This T cell receptor beta chain was captured by sequencing in a study of T cells in Graves' hyperthyroidism and ophthalmopathy. The diagnostic basis comprised clinical symptoms, serum thyroxine and TRAb, thyroid ultrasound and orbital computed tomography. From RNA transcripts, TCR beta CDR3 regions were amplified. Carried out on the TCR CDR3, a first-round RT-PCR used the HTBI primer set. TCRdb independently ran MiXCR on the multiplex PCR reads; one entry per CDR3 protein. Here the sample spans around 390,000 distinct CDR3 sequences, more than 12% being singletons. This clonotype was recorded at least ten times. The germline gives CDR1 DFQATT, CDR2 SNEGSKA (reference sequence). This CDR3 region has 15 residues. J gave up 2 bases and V 6 bases, and 10 bases lay outside the gene matches.

The origin of this receptor is a woman under 40 with Graves' ophthalmopathy. Specimen: blood. V and J are TRBV20-1 and TRBJ2-7; 10 bases agree with TRBD2. DNA for the CDR3: TGCAGTGCCCTTAAACCTAGCGGGGGTCCCTACGAGCAGTACTTC. It is translated as CSALKPSGGPYEQYF.